One sample yielded the 26 T cell receptor beta chains listed below, sequenced in a study of PD-1 blockade in classical Hodgkin lymphoma. The method was immunoSEQ multiplex PCR; TCRdb's version includes in-frame clones alone and lacks a portion of them. This table holds 40,000 or so clones, around 78% found once. Relapse was seen in all patients after autologous stem cell transplantation, and brentuximab vedotin exposure was variable. The sequencing used peripheral blood mononuclear cells (PBMCs), collected at baseline. These receptor sequences come from a human donor with classical Hodgkin lymphoma.

The gene calls are TRBV11-2 and TRBJ1-1; D perhaps matches TRBD1 (5 bases). The CDR3 consists of 13 residues. V lost 7 bases, J lost 0 bases, and 9 bases lay in between. The germline CDR1 and CDR2 sequences are SGHAT and FQNNGV. CDR3 DNA sequence: TGTGCCAGCACAAAGGGGCTGAACACTGAAGCTTTCTTT. Protein sequence: CASTKGLNTEAFF. The full variable domain, completed using reference TRBV11-2 and TRBJ1-1, is EAGVAQSPRYKIIEKRQSVAFWCNPISGHATLYWYQQILGQGPKLLIQFQNNGVVDDSQLPKDRFSAERLKGVDSTLKIQPAKLEDSAVYLCASTKGLNTEAFFGQGTRLTVV.

The rearrangement uses TRBV11-2 and TRBJ1-2; a weak D match, TRBD1 (6 bases). The CDR3 has 13 amino acids. Trimming stripped 3 bases from V and 3 bases from J, with 8 bases between. In germline, CDR1 is SGHAT, CDR2 FQNNGV. CDR3 in amino acids: CASSLGADYGYTF. The CDR3 DNA reads TGTGCCAGCAGCTTGGGGGCGGACTATGGCTACACCTTC.

As to this clone: Compared with germline, one end of the junction differs, possibly owing to a read error. In the same sample, other DNA sequences code for this CDR3. The V call is TRBV7-3, the J call TRBJ1-6; no clear D. Per germline, CDR1 SGHTA and CDR2 FQGTGA. The CDR3 is made up of 15 amino acids. CDR3 DNA: TGTGCCAGTAGCTTAGACGGCGCTTATAATTCACCCCTCCACTTT. This codes for CASSLDGAYNSPLHF.

The chain combines TRBV4-1 with TRBJ2-7; the D gene is possibly TRBD2 (6 bases). CDR1 and CDR2 (germline): MGHRA, YSYEKL. Trimming took 0 bases from V and 0 from J, leaving 9 bases between them. The CDR3 sequence is 15 residues long. CDR3 in DNA: TGCGCCAGCAGCCAAGACAACGGGGGCTCCTACGAGCAGTACTTC. Its protein product is CASSQDNGGSYEQYF.

This chain uses TRBV15 with TRBJ2-5, with 9 positions matching TRBD2. The CDR3 is 15 amino acids. Germline V gene sequence: CDR1 LNHNV, CDR2 YYDKDF (reference sequence). J gave up 10 bases and V 0 bases, and 9 bases lay outside the gene matches. The CDR3 spells CATSRDRAGGAYQYF. The CDR3 DNA is TGTGCCACCAGCAGAGATCGAGCGGGGGGTGCATACCAGTACTTC.

The sample holds one count of this clone. The V gene is TRBV6-1, the J gene TRBJ2-7; 9 nucleotides align to TRBD1. The CDR3 consists of 17 residues. Germline trimming cut 1 base from V and 2 bases from J; bases unmatched to any gene: 9. Germline CDR1 and CDR2: MNHNS and SASEGT. Written as DNA, the CDR3 is TGTGCCAGCAGTGAAGAGGCTTTGAGACAGGGGGCCTACGAGCAGTACTTC. Its translation is CASSEEALRQGAYEQYF.

This rearrangement joins TRBV4-3 to TRBJ1-1; D gene ambiguous. Germline CDR1 reads LGHNA; CDR2 reads YSLEER. V shed 0 bases and J shed 10 bases, with 12 bases lying between them. The CDR3 contains 13 residues. The CDR3 sequence is CASSQERARGAFF. The CDR3 nucleotides read TGCGCCAGCAGCCAAGAGAGGGCCCGGGGAGCTTTCTTT.

V usage is TRBV5-1 and J usage is TRBJ2-3; 9 nucleotides align to TRBD1. Germline CDR1 is SGHRS and CDR2 is YFSETQ. J was trimmed by 6 bases and V by 6 bases; bases with no gene match: 20. The CDR3 is made up of 18 amino acids. The CDR3 DNA sequence: TGCGCCAGCACCCCCGGGACAGGGAAAGTCTTCGGGGGGGATACGCAGTATTTT. Amino acids: CASTPGTGKVFGGDTQYF.

This clone was counted once. The chain is built from TRBV29-1 and TRBJ2-5; no firm D call. The CDR3 spans 12 residues. V was cut by 1 base and J by 6 bases, with 9 bases left in between. Germline V gene data show CDR1 as SQVTM and CDR2 as ANQGSEA. CDR3 coding DNA: TGCAGCGTTGAAGGTGGGATCAAGACCCAGTACTTC. Translation gives CSVEGGIKTQYF.

The chain combines TRBV6-6 with TRBJ1-2; D is unresolved. V was trimmed by 5 bases and J by 0 bases, leaving 4 bases between them. Per the germline V gene, CDR1 is MNHNY and CDR2 is SVGAGI (reference sequence). This CDR3 spans 12 amino acids. The CDR3 DNA follows: TGTGCCAGCAGTGCGGCTAACTATGGCTACACCTTC. This encodes CASSAANYGYTF.

The J gene is TRBJ1-5, the V gene TRBV6-1, with D possibly matching TRBD1 (5 bases). CDR3 length: 15 residues. Germline V gene data show CDR1 as MNHNS and CDR2 as SASEGT. V lost 7 bases and J lost 9, with 22 bases in between. The CDR3 spells CASKTDAWGIMPQHF. In nucleotides, the CDR3 is TGTGCCAGCAAAACGGACGCCTGGGGGATCATGCCCCAGCATTTT.

The V gene is TRBV10-3, the J gene TRBJ1-2; 9 bases line up with TRBD1. Germline-derived CDR1 and CDR2 are ENHRY and SYGVKD. The CDR3 runs 16 residues. V dropped 2 bases and J dropped 4; count of bases not matched to a gene: 8. The CDR3 DNA is TGTGCCATCAGTGAGCCAGCGACAGGGGGGTTCTATGGCTACACCTTC. Translation: CAISEPATGGFYGYTF.

The genes are TRBV5-6 and TRBJ1-1, with D perhaps matching TRBD1 (5 bases). Trimming took 0 bases from V and 11 from J, leaving 8 bases between them. The CDR3 extends over 11 amino acids. Germline-derived CDR1 and CDR2 are SGHDT and YYEEEE. As DNA, the CDR3 is TGTGCCAGCAGCTTGGGGAGGGGTGCTTTCTTT. Translated, it gives CASSLGRGAFF.

This chain joins TRBV5-1 and TRBJ1-6; TRBD1 might be the D (5 bases). V lost 3 bases and J 0 bases, leaving 7 bases between the germline ends. Germline lookup yields CDR1 SGHRS and CDR2 YFSETQ. This CDR3 spans 15 amino acids. CDR3 nucleotides: TGCGCCAGCAGCTCGGGGGGCTCCTATAATTCACCCCTCCACTTT. Its protein is CASSSGGSYNSPLHF.

The chain recombines TRBV7-2 with TRBJ2-1; 9 bases map to TRBD2. The V and J ends lost 7 bases and 6 bases, in that order; junction bases with no gene match: 19. CDR3 length: 18 residues. CDR1 and CDR2 from the germline V gene are SGHTA and FQGNSA. The CDR3 region is CASIGNRGGGRKVNEQFF. CDR3 bases: TGTGCCAGCATCGGCAACCGCGGGGGGGGCCGTAAGGTCAATGAGCAGTTCTTC.

This clone occurred once. V usage is TRBV30 and J usage is TRBJ2-5, with TRBD2 identical over 9 bases. This CDR3 comprises 19 residues. The germline gives CDR1 GTSNPN, CDR2 SVGIG (reference sequence). V trimming: 0 bases; J trimming: 5 bases; junction bases outside the gene matches: 19. CDR3 region: CAWSVSLAAGAGGWETQYF. The CDR3 DNA is TGTGCCTGGAGTGTATCCTTGGCCGCTGGAGCGGGGGGTTGGGAGACCCAGTACTTC.

The chain is built from TRBV11-2 and TRBJ1-1, with a weak D call TRBD1 (6 bases). CDR3 length equals 13 residues. Per the germline V gene, CDR1 is SGHAT and CDR2 is FQNNGV. V was cut by 5 bases and J by 7 bases, with 14 bases left in between. For the CDR3, the DNA is TGTGCCAGCAGCCCGGGGGGCTCGAATGAAGCTTTCTTT. Translation gives CASSPGGSNEAFF.

The J gene is TRBJ2-5, the V gene TRBV2; possible D gene TRBD1, 6 bases. V lost 4 bases, J lost 4 bases, and 7 bases lay in between. The CDR3 covers 12 residues. Germline CDR1 and CDR2: SNHLY and FYNNEI. DNA for the CDR3: TGTGCCAGCAGTGGGGGGCGAGAGACCCAGTACTTC. It encodes CASSGGRETQYF.

This clone is termed large. The chain joins TRBV19 to TRBJ1-5, with 9 bases matching TRBD1. The V gene's germline CDR1 is LNHDA and CDR2 SQIVND (reference sequence). The junction had 12 bases not matched to a gene; V was cut back by 4 bases and J by 5 bases. This CDR3 region has 17 residues. This CDR3 reads CASSSGTGRPFDQPQHF. CDR3 in DNA: TGTGCCAGTAGTAGCGGGACAGGGCGCCCTTTCGATCAGCCCCAGCATTTT.

About this clone itself: Other DNA sequences from this sample encode an identical CDR3 as well. This sequence joins TRBV5-6 and TRBJ2-3; 12 bases map to TRBD2. J gave up 1 base and V 0 bases, and 0 bases lay outside the gene matches. This CDR3 region has 16 residues. Germline V gene data show CDR1 as SGHDT and CDR2 as YYEEEE. CDR3 bases: TGTGCCAGCAGCTTGGGACTAGCGGGGGGCACAGATACGCAGTATTTT. Its protein is CASSLGLAGGTDTQYF.

This chain links TRBV11-2 with TRBJ1-4; D is ambiguous. The germline V gene encodes CDR1 SGHAT and CDR2 FQNNGV. This CDR3 spans 14 amino acids. The V end was cut by 5 bases, the J end by 4 bases, with 11 bases between. The CDR3 region has the DNA TGTGCCAGCAGCGGCAGAGGCAATAATGAAAAACTGTTTTTT. Protein: CASSGRGNNEKLFF. Complete variable domain (other parts from reference TRBV11-2 and TRBJ1-4): EAGVAQSPRYKIIEKRQSVAFWCNPISGHATLYWYQQILGQGPKLLIQFQNNGVVDDSQLPKDRFSAERLKGVDSTLKIQPAKLEDSAVYLCASSGRGNNEKLFFGSGTQLSVL.

CDR3 nucleotides: TGTGCCAGCACTTTTAGCGGCTCCGGGGAGCTGTTTTTT. It codes for CASTFSGSGELFF. The rearrangement uses TRBV2 and TRBJ2-2; a weak D match, TRBD2 (6 bases). V was pared by 7 bases and J by 6 bases, with 12 bases between. This CDR3 is built from 13 residues. Germline assignment: CDR1 SNHLY and CDR2 FYNNEI.

The chain is built from TRBV4-1 and TRBJ1-5, with TRBD1 matching over 9 bases. CDR1 and CDR2 from the germline V gene are MGHRA and YSYEKL. V shed 4 bases and J 4 bases; nucleotides not matched to a gene: 5. The CDR3 is made up of 15 amino acids. As DNA, the CDR3 is TGCGCCAGCAGCCGCGGACAGGGGTTGAATCAGCCCCAGCATTTT. This gives the protein CASSRGQGLNQPQHF.

This clone was seen a single time. The V gene is TRBV27, the J gene TRBJ2-5; 9 bases fit TRBD2. The tail of the sequence fits TRBJ2-7 better, so the J call may be wrong. CDR3 length: 18 amino acids. CDR1 and CDR2 from the germline V gene are MNHEY and SMNVEV (reference sequence). In DNA form, the CDR3 reads TGTGCCAGCAGTTTACAAGGCGGGCTGGGACTAGCAAACGACGAGCAGTACTTC. Translated, it gives CASSLQGGLGLANDEQYF.

The gene calls are TRBV10-1 and TRBJ2-7; D is possibly TRBD1 (8 bases). The V end lost 8 bases, the J end lost 5 bases, and 19 bases lay between the germline ends. The CDR3 is 14 amino acids. Germline CDR1 and CDR2: WNHNN and SYGVQD (reference sequence). This CDR3 reads CASPKGQGGDEQYF. The CDR3 DNA reads TGCGCCAGCCCAAAAGGACAGGGAGGGGACGAGCAGTACTTC.

This clone occurred once. The chain uses TRBV5-6 and TRBJ2-7; TRBD2 might be the D (6 bases). There are 12 residues in the CDR3. Trimming left V 4 bases short and J 6 bases short, with 11 bases between. Germline V gene sequence: CDR1 SGHDT, CDR2 YYEEEE. Here the CDR3 reads CASSQTRVEQYF. CDR3 DNA: TGTGCCAGCAGCCAGACTAGGGTCGAGCAGTACTTC.